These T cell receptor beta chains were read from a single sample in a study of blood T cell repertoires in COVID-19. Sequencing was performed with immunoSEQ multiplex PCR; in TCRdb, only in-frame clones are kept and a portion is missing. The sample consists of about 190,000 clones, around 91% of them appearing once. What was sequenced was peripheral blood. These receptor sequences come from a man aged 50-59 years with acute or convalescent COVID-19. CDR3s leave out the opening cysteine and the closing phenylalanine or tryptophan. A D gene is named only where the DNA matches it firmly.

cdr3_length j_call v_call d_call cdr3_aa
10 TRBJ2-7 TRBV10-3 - AIKGGGYEQY
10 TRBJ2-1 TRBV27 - ASSLGADEQF
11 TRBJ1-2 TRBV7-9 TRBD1 ASSLGDRGGYT
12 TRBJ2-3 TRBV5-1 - ASSSLLGTDTQY
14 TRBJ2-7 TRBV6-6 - ASSYEQGFLSYEQY
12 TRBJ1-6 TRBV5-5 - ASSMEQANSPLH
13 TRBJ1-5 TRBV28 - ASSVGGNSNQPQH
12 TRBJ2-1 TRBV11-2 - ASSLWGLYNEQF
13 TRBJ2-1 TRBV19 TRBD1 ASSIFGSGGREQF
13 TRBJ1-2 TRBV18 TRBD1 ASSPGNDRDYGYT
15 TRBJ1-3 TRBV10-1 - ASSEGARVPTGNTIY
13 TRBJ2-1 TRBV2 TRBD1 ASSEQGALEYEQF
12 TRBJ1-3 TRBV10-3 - AISDSASGNTIY
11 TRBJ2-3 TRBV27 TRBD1 ASRDSSTDTQY
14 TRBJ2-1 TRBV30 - AWSRWGGSSYNEQF
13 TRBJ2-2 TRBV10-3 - ATFSDSLPNGELF
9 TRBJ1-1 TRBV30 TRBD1 AWSRQGATF
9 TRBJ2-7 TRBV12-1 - ASSLTGPQY
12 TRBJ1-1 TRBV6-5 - ASSYSAGKTEAF
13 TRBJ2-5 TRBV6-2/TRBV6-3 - ASSSHYGPKETQY
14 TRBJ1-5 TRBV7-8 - ASSLPGVQGGQPQH
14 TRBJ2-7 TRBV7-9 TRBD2 ASSLGFGGSYYEQY
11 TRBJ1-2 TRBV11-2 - ASSLGQSYGYT
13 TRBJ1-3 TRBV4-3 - ASSQAIGGGNTIY
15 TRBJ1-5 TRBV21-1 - ASGRDRRLRDDQPQH
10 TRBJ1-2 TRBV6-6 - ASRPGDYGYT
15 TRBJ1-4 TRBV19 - ASRKRLGARVNEKLF
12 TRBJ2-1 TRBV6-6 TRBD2 ASSYAGVGNEQF
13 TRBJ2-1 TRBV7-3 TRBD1 ASSFRGPPYNEQF
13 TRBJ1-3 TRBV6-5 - ASSPPGVSGNTIY
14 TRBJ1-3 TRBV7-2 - ASSPRVLMSGNTIY
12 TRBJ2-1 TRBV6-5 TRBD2 ASSKLAGNNEQF
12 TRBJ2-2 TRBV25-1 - ASSARDYTGELF
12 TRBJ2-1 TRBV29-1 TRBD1 SARDRGNSNEQF
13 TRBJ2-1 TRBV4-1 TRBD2 ASSRDSGNDNEQF
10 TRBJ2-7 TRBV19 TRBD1 ASGTGLSEQY
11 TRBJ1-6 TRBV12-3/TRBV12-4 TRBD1 ASSGQGMSPLH
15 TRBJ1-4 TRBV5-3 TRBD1 ARSRVKGTGPNEKLF
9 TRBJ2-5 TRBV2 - ASTSQETQY
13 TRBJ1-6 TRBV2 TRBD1 ASSGLRQGNSPLH
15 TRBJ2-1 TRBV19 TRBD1 ASSIGYRGPGYNEQF
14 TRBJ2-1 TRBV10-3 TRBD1 AIRTGTGLFVDEQF
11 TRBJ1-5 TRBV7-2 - ASSLATDRPQH
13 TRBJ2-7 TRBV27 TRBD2 ASSFRLGTSGEQY
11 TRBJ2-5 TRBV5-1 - ASSLAPQETQY
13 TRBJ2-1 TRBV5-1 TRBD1 ASSAGQGKEGEQF
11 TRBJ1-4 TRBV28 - ASSPSGHLGLF
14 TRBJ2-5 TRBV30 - AWSRPGLAGGETQY
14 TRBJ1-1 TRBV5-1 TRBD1 ASSSRTGAGDTEAF
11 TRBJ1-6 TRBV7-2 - ASSLSPDSPLH
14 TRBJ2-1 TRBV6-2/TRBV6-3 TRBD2 ASSPRTSSSYNEQF
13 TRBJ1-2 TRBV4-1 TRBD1 ASSSGTGNGYGYT
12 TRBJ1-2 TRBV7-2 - ASSFTGLSYGYT
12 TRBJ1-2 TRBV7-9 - ASTKTGSNYGYT
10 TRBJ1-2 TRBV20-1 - SASVINYGYT
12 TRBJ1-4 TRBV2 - ASSGSPELRKLF
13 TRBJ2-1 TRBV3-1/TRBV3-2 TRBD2 ASSQDSASGRALF
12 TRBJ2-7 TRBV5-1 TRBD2 ASSERGESYEQY
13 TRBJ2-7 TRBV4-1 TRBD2 ASRNLAGSSYEQY